This T cell receptor (beta chain) was documented in a study of CD8+ T cells in alopecia areata. Study-wide findings and caveats: Sharing of TCR sequences between patients (possibly for HLA-related reasons) was less clear than in mice.

To note about this clone: What it binds is unknown.

This sample's treatment: oral pan-JAK inhibitor, 5-10 mg twice daily. Alopecia areata patients had lesional scalp punch biopsies and peripheral blood taken from them. As the sequencing template, cDNA was produced by extracting RNA and reverse transcribing it. This table comes from immunoSEQ multiplex PCR, and its TCRdb copy is limited to in-frame clones, with some not included. The sample yields 200,000 to 250,000 clones, just over 65% seen once. The clonotype comes from a human donor with alopecia areata. The sequencing here drew on CD4+ T cells sorted from blood, taken between weeks 43 and 45, from a patient treated with tofacitinib.

CDR3 residues: CASKGEFAPLHF. The CDR3 DNA sequence: TGTGCCAGCAAAGGCGAGTTTGCACCCCTCCACTTT. The chain combines TRBV27 with TRBJ1-6; D gene uncertain. CDR3 size: 12 residues. V lost 7 bases to trimming and J lost 11 bases, with 12 bases between them. CDR1 and CDR2 (germline): MNHEY, SMNVEV (reference sequence).